The rows below give T cell receptor beta chains drawn from one sample of a study of T cell repertoires in cytomegalovirus infection. TCRdb analysed the reads with MiXCR anew, one entry per CDR3 protein. The table lists about 530,000 distinct CDR3 sequences, about a quarter of them singletons. The sequenced sample consisted of PBMCs. The source is a human donor in good health (CMV status not recorded). Some clones in this sample may be carry-over from other donors' samples. Each CDR3 is given with its conserved first and last residue. Fields, in order: J gene, clone size, V gene, CDR3 protein. Some rows have no size entry. The others give once, few or many, or a class for an expanded clone.

>TRBJ2-1|few|TRBV6-6
CASRPPTSGLNYNEQFF
>TRBJ2-1|many|TRBV7-8
CASEITSGPYNEQFF
>TRBJ1-2|.|TRBV12-5
CASGYGAVGYGYTF
>TRBJ2-1|few|TRBV28
CASSPRSRPGFF
>TRBJ2-3|few|TRBV7-8
CASSFSARTDTQYF
>TRBJ1-1|few|TRBV4-1
CASSQGAQNTEAFF
>TRBJ2-1|many|TRBV12-3/TRBV12-4
CASSFIGGRVNEQFF
>TRBJ1-2|.|TRBV12-3/TRBV12-4
CASVEVGAGAYGYTF
>TRBJ2-1|few|TRBV12-3/TRBV12-4
CASSLALSGSSYNEQFF
>TRBJ1-6|few|TRBV9
CASSVGSSSYNSPLHF
>TRBJ1-2|many|TRBV7-2
CASSLGDRVDYGYTF
>TRBJ2-2|many|TRBV7-7
CASSSRAPGTRILGELFF
>TRBJ2-7|.|TRBV7-9
CASSRKEYEQYF
>TRBJ1-5|.|TRBV20-1
CSAEGTDNQPQHF
>TRBJ2-3|.|TRBV28
CASSFDSPTDTQYF
>TRBJ1-2|.|TRBV10-3
CAFRQANYGYTF
>TRBJ2-2|few|TRBV6-6
CASSYIRDTGELFF
>TRBJ2-1|few|TRBV28
CASSPPSGSSYNEQFF
>TRBJ2-1|.|TRBV7-8
CASSPDPGRAVYNEQFF
>TRBJ2-1|few|TRBV14
CASSLGLAGVDYNEQFF
>TRBJ2-4|few|TRBV20-1
CSARTSMGGKAKNIQYF
>TRBJ1-5|.|TRBV4-1
CASSQGRVDQPQHF
>TRBJ2-5|.|TRBV7-2
CASTLAPTAQSLQETQYF
>TRBJ1-4|.|TRBV10-3
CAISDDRTNEKLFF
>TRBJ2-3|few|TRBV24-1
CATSLAGVGTDTQYF
>TRBJ1-1|.|TRBV4-1
CASSPRDRAGNTEAFF
>TRBJ1-1|.|TRBV20-1
CSAGTGGTAFF
>TRBJ1-2|few|TRBV19
CASTNGADYGYTF
>TRBJ1-1|.|TRBV5-1
CASSFRGDEAFF
>TRBJ2-7|few|TRBV4-1
CASSQSAGTEHLLYEQYF
>TRBJ2-3|many|TRBV7-2
CASSLSREDTQYF
>TRBJ2-1|few|TRBV11-2
CASSLGVGTSGKYNEQFF
>TRBJ2-2|.|TRBV6-1
CASSEALLVPGELFF
>TRBJ2-5|.|TRBV12-5
CASGNRQGTGTETQYF
>TRBJ1-1|.|TRBV30
CARRGTRNTEAFF
>TRBJ1-1|few|TRBV7-9
CASSVLGGGNTEAFF
>TRBJ1-2|.|TRBV27
CASSFVGGDVRVGYTF
>TRBJ1-5|many|TRBV7-2
CASSSRDRGPNQPQHF
>TRBJ2-3|many|TRBV7-2
CASSLGLLGTDTQYF
>TRBJ2-3|.|TRBV20-1
CSARFEDTDTQYF
>TRBJ2-1|few|TRBV7-9
CASSGPTGLRGNEQFF
>TRBJ2-4|few|TRBV7-9
CASSLEGQSLAKNIQYF
>TRBJ2-2|.|TRBV2
CARRAENTGELFF
>TRBJ2-1|.|TRBV5-5
CASSGGLALSYNEQFF
>TRBJ1-1|many|TRBV7-2
CASKRPNTEAFF
>TRBJ2-1|.|TRBV12-3/TRBV12-4
CARSYSGFSDNEQFF
>TRBJ1-4|.|TRBV5-1
CASSLQGWTNEKLFF
>TRBJ2-3|few|TRBV10-1
CASSERLAGGITQYF
>TRBJ2-3|few|TRBV4-3
CASSQELGDTWLADTQYF
>TRBJ1-6|few|TRBV7-2
CASSLIQYYNSPLHF
>TRBJ2-3|many|TRBV7-2
CASSLRTGSGQSTDTQYF
>TRBJ2-2|once|TRBV6-4
CASSDPGLPGELFF
>TRBJ1-2|many|TRBV12-5
CASGLEDNFYGYTF